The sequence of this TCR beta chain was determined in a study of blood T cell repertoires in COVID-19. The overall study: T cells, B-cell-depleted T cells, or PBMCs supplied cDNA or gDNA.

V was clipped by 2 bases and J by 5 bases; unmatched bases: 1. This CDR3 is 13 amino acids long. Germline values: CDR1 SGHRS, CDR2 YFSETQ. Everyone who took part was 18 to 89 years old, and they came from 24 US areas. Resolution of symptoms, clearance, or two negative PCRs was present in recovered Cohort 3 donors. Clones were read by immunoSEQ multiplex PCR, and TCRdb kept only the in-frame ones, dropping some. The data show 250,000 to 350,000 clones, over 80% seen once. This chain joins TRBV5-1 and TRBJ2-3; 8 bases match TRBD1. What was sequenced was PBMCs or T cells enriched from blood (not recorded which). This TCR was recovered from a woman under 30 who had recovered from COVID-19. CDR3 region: CASSLGQGDTQYF. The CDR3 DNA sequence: TGCGCCAGCAGCTTAGGACAGGGAGATACGCAGTATTTT.